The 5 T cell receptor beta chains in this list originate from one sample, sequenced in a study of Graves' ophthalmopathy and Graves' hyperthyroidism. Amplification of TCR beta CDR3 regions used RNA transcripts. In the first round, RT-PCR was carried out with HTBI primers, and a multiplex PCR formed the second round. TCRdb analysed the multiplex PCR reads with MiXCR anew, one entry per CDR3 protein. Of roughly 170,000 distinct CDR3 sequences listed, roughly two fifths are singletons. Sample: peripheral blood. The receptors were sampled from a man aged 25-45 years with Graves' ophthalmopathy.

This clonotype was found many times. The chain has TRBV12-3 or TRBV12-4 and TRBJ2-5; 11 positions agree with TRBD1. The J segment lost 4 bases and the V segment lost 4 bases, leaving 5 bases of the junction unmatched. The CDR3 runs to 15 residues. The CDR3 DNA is TGTGCCAGCAGTTGGACAGGGGGCCCAGCAGAGACCCAGTACTTC. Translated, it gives CASSWTGGPAETQYF.

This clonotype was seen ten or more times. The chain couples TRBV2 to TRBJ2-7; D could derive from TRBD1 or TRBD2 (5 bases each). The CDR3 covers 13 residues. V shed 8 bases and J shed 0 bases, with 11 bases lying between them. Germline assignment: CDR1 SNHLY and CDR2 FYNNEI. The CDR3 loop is CASEGRSSYEQYF. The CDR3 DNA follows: TGTGCCAGCGAGGGGCGGAGCTCCTACGAGCAGTACTTC.

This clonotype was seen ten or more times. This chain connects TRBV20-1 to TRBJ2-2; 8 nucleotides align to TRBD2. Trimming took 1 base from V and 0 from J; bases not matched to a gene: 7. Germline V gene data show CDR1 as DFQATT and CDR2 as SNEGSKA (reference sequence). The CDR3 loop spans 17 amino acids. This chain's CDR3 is CSARGLTGGANTGELFF. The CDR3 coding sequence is TGCAGTGCTAGAGGCCTAACCGGGGGGGCGAACACCGGGGAGCTGTTTTTT.

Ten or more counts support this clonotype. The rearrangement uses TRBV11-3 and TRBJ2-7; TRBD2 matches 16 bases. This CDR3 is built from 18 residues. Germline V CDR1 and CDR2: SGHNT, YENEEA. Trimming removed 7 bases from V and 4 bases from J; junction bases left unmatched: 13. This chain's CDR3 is CASTSRTGLAGGLYEQYF. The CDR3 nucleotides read TGTGCCAGCACCTCCCGGACGGGACTAGCGGGAGGGCTATACGAGCAGTACTTC.

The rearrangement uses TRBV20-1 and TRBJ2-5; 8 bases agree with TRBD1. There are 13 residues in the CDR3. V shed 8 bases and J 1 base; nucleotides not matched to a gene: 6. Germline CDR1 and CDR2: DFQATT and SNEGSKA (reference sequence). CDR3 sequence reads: CSLEGQGQETQYF. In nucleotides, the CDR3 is TGCAGTCTTGAAGGACAGGGCCAAGAGACCCAGTACTTC.